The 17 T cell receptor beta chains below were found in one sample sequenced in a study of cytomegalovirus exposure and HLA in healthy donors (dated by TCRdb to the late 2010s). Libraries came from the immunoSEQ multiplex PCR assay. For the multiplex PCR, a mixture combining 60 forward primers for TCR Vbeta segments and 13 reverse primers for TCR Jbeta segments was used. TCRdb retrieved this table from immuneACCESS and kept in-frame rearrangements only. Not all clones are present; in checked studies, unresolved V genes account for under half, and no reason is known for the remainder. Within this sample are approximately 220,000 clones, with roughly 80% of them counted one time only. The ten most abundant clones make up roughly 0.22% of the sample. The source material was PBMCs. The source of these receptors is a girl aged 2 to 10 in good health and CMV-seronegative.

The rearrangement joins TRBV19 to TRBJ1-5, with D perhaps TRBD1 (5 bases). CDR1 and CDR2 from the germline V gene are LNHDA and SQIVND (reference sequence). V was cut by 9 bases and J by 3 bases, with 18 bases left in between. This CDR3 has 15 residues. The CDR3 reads CASRNSLRANQPQHF. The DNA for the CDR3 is TGTGCCAGCCGAAACAGCCTCAGGGCCAATCAGCCCCAGCATTTT. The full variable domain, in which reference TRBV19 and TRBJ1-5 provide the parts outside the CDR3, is DGGITQSPKYLFRKEGQNVTLSCEQNLNHDAMYWYRQDPGQGLRLIYYSQIVNDFQKGDIAEGYSVSREKKESFPLTVTSAQKNPTAFYLCASRNSLRANQPQHFGDGTRLSIL.

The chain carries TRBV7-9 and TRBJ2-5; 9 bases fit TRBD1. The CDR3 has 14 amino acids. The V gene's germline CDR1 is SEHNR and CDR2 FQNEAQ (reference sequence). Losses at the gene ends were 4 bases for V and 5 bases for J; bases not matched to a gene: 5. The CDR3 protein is CASSSQGAGETQYF. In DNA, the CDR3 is TGTGCCAGCAGCTCACAGGGGGCTGGGGAGACCCAGTACTTC.

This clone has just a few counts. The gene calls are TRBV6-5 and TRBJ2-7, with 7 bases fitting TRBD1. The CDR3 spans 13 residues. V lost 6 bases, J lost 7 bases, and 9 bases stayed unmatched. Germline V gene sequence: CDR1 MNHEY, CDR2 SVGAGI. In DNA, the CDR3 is TGTGCCAGCAGCCAAGGGACAGTAGGAGAGCAGTACTTC. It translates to CASSQGTVGEQYF.

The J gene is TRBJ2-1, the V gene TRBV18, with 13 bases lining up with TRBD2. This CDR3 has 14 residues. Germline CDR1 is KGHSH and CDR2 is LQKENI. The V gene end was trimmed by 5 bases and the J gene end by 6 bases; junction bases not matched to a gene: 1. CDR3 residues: CASSTSGGANEQFF. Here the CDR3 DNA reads TGTGCCAGCTCAACTAGCGGGGGGGCCAATGAGCAGTTCTTC.

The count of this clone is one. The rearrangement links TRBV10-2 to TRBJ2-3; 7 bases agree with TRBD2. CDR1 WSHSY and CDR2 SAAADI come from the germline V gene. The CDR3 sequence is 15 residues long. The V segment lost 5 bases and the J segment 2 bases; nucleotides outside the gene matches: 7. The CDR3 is CASSSFSGLTDTQYF. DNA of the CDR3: TGCGCCAGCAGTTCTTTTAGCGGGCTCACAGATACGCAGTATTTT.

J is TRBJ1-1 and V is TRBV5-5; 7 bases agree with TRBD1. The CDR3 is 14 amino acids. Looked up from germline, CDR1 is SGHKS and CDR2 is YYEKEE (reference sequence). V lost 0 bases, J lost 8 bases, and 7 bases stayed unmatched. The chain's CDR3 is CASSLGQGGVEAFF. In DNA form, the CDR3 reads TGTGCCAGCAGCTTGGGACAGGGAGGCGTAGAAGCTTTCTTT.

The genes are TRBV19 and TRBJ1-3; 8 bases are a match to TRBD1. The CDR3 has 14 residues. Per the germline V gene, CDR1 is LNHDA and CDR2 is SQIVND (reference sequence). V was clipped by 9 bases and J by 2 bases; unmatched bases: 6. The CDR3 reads CASDRGQAGNTIYF. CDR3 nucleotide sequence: TGTGCCAGCGACAGGGGCCAAGCTGGAAACACCATATATTTT. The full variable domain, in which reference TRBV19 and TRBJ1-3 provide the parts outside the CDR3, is DGGITQSPKYLFRKEGQNVTLSCEQNLNHDAMYWYRQDPGQGLRLIYYSQIVNDFQKGDIAEGYSVSREKKESFPLTVTSAQKNPTAFYLCASDRGQAGNTIYFGEGSWLTVV.

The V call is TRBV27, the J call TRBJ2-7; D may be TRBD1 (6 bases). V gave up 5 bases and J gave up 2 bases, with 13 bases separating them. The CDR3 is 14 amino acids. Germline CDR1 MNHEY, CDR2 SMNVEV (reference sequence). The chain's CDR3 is CASSPQGLAYEQYF. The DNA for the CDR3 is TGTGCCAGCAGTCCACAGGGTCTCGCCTACGAGCAGTACTTC.

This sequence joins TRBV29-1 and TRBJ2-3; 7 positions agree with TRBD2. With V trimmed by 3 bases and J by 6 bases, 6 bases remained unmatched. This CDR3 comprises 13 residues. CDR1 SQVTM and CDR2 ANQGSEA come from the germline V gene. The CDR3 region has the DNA TGCAGCGTTGAGGGGCGGGAGTCGGATACGCAGTATTTT. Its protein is CSVEGRESDTQYF.

CDR3 protein: CASSRRTLGYEQYF. The CDR3 DNA reads TGTGCCAGCAGCCGCCGGACTTTAGGGTACGAGCAGTACTTC. The chain couples TRBV7-2 to TRBJ2-5; D possibly corresponds to TRBD2 (5 bases). The DNA matches TRBJ2-7 better at its end, which makes the J call doubtful. CDR1 and CDR2 from the germline V gene are SGHTA and FQGNSA. The length of the CDR3 is 14 residues.

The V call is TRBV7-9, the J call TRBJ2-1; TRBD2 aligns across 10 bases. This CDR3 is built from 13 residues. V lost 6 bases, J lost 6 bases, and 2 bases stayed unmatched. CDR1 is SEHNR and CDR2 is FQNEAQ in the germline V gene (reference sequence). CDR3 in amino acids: CASRSGRANEQFF. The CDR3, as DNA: TGTGCCAGCAGGAGCGGGAGGGCCAATGAGCAGTTCTTC.

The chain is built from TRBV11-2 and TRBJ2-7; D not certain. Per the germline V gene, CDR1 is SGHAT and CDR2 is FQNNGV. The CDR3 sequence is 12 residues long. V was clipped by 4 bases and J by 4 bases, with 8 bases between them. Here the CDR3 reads CASSSYGYEQYF. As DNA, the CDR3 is TGTGCCAGCAGCTCGTACGGGTACGAGCAGTACTTC.

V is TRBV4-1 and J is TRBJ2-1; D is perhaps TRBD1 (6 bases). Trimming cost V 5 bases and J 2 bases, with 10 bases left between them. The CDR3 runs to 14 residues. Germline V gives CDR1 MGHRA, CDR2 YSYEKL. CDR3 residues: CASSGGPTYNEQFF. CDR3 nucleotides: TGCGCCAGCAGCGGGGGCCCCACCTACAATGAGCAGTTCTTC.

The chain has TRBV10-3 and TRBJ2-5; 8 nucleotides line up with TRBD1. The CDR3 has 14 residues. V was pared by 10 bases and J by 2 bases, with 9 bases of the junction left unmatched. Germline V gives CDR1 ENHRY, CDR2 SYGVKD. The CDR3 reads CATSTGEIQETQYF. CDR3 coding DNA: TGTGCCACTTCGACAGGGGAGATTCAAGAGACCCAGTACTTC.

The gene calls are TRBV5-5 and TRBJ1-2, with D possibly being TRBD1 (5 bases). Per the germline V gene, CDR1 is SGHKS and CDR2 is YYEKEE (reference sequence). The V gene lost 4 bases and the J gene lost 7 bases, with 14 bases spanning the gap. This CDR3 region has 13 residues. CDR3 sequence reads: CASSPQGPFGYTF. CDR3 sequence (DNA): TGTGCCAGCAGCCCCCAGGGTCCCTTTGGCTACACCTTC.

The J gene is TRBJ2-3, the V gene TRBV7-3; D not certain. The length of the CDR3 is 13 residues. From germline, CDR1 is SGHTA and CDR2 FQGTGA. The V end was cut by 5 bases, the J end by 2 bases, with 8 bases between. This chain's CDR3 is CASSLTDTDTQYF. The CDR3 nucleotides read TGTGCCAGCAGCCTGACTGACACAGATACGCAGTATTTT. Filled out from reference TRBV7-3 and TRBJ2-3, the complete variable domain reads GAGVSQTPSNKVTEKGKYVELRCDPISGHTALYWYRQSLGQGPEFLIYFQGTGAADDSGLPNDRFFAVRPEGSVSTLKIQRTERGDSAVYLCASSLTDTDTQYFGPGTRLTVL.

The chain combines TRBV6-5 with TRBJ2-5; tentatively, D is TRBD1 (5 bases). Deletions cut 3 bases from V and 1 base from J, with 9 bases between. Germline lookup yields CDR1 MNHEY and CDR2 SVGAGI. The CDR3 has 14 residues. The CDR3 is CASSYGRGQETQYF. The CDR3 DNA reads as TGTGCCAGCAGTTATGGTAGGGGCCAAGAGACCCAGTACTTC.